The 6 T cell receptor beta chains in this list originate from one sample, sequenced in a study of blood T cell repertoires in COVID-19. Clones were read by immunoSEQ multiplex PCR, and TCRdb kept only the in-frame ones, dropping some. This table has hundreds of thousands of clones, roughly nine tenths appearing once. Sequenced material: PBMCs or T cells enriched from blood (not recorded which). These receptors were obtained from a young man who had recovered from COVID-19.

V gene TRBV5-1 combines with J gene TRBJ2-5, with D perhaps matching TRBD2 (5 bases). Germline CDR1 SGHRS, CDR2 YFSETQ. CDR3 length equals 15 residues. The V and J ends lost 0 bases and 3 bases respectively, with 12 bases between them. CDR3: CASSLVPGEKETQYF. CDR3 bases: TGCGCCAGCAGCTTGGTCCCCGGGGAGAAAGAGACCCAGTACTTC.

This chain connects TRBV6-5 to TRBJ1-2, with 8 bases that match TRBD1. J gave up 3 bases and V 6 bases, and 9 bases lay outside the gene matches. This CDR3 comprises 15 residues. Germline loops: CDR1 MNHEY, CDR2 SVGAGI. For the CDR3, the DNA is TGTGCCAGCAGCGTTGAACAGGGGGTTTACTATGGCTACACCTTC. It specifies CASSVEQGVYYGYTF.

The chain employs TRBV6-2 or TRBV6-3 and TRBJ1-2, with a weak D call TRBD1 (5 bases). This CDR3 region has 15 residues. V lost 2 bases and J 5 bases, leaving 15 bases between the germline ends. Germline CDR1 and CDR2: MNHEY and SVGEGT. DNA for the CDR3: TGTGCCAGCAGTTACCCAGACAGTCGGAATTATGGCTACACCTTC. Protein sequence: CASSYPDSRNYGYTF.

This clone was observed once. V is TRBV4-1 and J is TRBJ2-5, with TRBD1 matching 8 bases. The V gene end was trimmed by 5 bases and the J gene end by 5 bases; junction bases not matched to a gene: 13. The CDR3 extends over 16 amino acids. From germline, CDR1 is MGHRA and CDR2 YSYEKL. CDR3 coding DNA: TGCGCCAGCAGCTTCGACCGGGACAGGACAGGGGAGACCCAGTACTTC. As protein: CASSFDRDRTGETQYF.

The chain recombines TRBV7-8 with TRBJ1-5; D ambiguous. CDR1 SGHVS and CDR2 FQNEAQ come from the germline V gene. Trimming removed 6 bases at V and 9 bases at J, with 18 bases between. The CDR3 extends over 14 amino acids. The CDR3 DNA reads as TGTGCCAGCAGTTCTAGGACGGTCCGGGGGCCCCAGCATTTT. This gives the protein CASSSRTVRGPQHF.

This clone appeared a few times. The chain recombines TRBV11-1 with TRBJ2-1; TRBD1 aligns across 8 bases. The CDR3 totals 14 residues. CDR1 and CDR2 from the germline V gene are SGHAT and FQDESV (reference sequence). J lost 0 bases, V lost 8 bases, and 3 bases had no gene match. The CDR3 DNA is TGTGCCAGCGCAACAGGGGGCTCCTACAATGAGCAGTTCTTC. Translated, it gives CASATGGSYNEQFF.